These 28 T cell receptor beta chains originate from one sample sequenced in a study of blood T cells in healthy people across ages. Next came a second PCR, run for about 7 to 11 cycles, which used a sample-barcoded 5' primer along with a J-beta primer mix. One entry per CDR3 protein results from TCRdb running MiXCR on the 5' RACE reads. Found here are 850,000 to 1,000,000 distinct CDR3 sequences, roughly 51% of them singletons; the top ten hold over 20%. Specimen: blood. The source is a woman aged 55-70 years in good health.

The V gene is TRBV20-1, the J gene TRBJ2-4; D possibly matches TRBD1 or TRBD2 (5 bases each). The J call may not be correct, given that the DNA end is closer to TRBJ2-7. Germline V CDR1 and CDR2: DFQATT, SNEGSKA (reference sequence). The CDR3 is 13 amino acids. The CDR3 bases are TGCAGTGCCAGGCAGGGAGACGTCCACGAGCAGTACTTC. As protein: CSARQGDVHEQYF.

This chain uses TRBV11-2 with TRBJ2-3; the match to TRBD2 covers 14 bases. V was clipped by 0 bases and J by 4 bases; unmatched bases: 0. CDR1 SGHAT and CDR2 FQNNGV come from the germline V gene. This CDR3 region has 16 residues. The CDR3 sequence: CASSLEGLAGADTQYF. Here the CDR3 DNA reads TGTGCCAGCAGCTTAGAGGGACTAGCGGGAGCAGATACGCAGTATTTT.

This clonotype was seen only a few times. This chain uses TRBV29-1 with TRBJ2-3, with a weak D call TRBD2 (7 bases). This CDR3 has 13 amino acids. Between the trimmed V and J ends, which lost 7 bases and 6 bases, there was a span of 17 bases. Germline CDR1 is SQVTM and CDR2 is ANQGSEA. In DNA form, the CDR3 reads TGCAGCGGGGGGGGGCACCGTGTTGATACGCAGTATTTT. Residues: CSGGGHRVDTQYF.

The chain combines TRBV6-6 with TRBJ2-4, with D hard to call. TRBJ2-7 matches the DNA end more closely, so the J call is doubtful. CDR1 and CDR2 from the germline V gene are MNHNY and SVGAGI (reference sequence). The CDR3 runs 13 residues. CDR3 region: CASSYGFNYEQYF. The CDR3 region has the DNA TGTGCCAGCAGTTACGGGTTTAATTACGAGCAGTACTTC.

On this clonotype: One end of the junction does not line up with germline, which may come from a read error. CDR3: CACSFTGGNYGHTF. The CDR3, as DNA: TGTGCCTGCAGTTTTACAGGGGGAAACTATGGCCACACCTTC. The V and J genes are TRBV27 and TRBJ1-2; 8 bases map to TRBD1. The CDR3 extends over 14 amino acids. Germline-derived CDR1 and CDR2 are MNHEY and SMNVEV (reference sequence).

V usage is TRBV14 and J usage is TRBJ2-7, with D unclear. Trimming took 0 bases from V and 12 from J, leaving 12 bases between them. Germline assignment: CDR1 SGHDN and CDR2 FVKESK. CDR3 size: 12 residues. The DNA of the CDR3 is TGTGCCAGCAGCCAAGACCCGCCGGAGTCGTACTTC. Its protein product is CASSQDPPESYF.

The chain joins TRBV4-1 to TRBJ1-5; D ambiguous. Trimming cost V 1 base and J 4 bases, with 8 bases left between them. Germline V gene lookup returns CDR1 MGHRA and CDR2 YSYEKL. The CDR3 sequence is 14 residues long. The CDR3 nucleotides read TGCGCCAGCAGCCAAGCGCAGCTAAATCAGCCCCAGCATTTT. This sequence encodes CASSQAQLNQPQHF.

The genes are TRBV18 and TRBJ1-3; D is ambiguous. Germline values: CDR1 KGHSH, CDR2 LQKENI. The CDR3 runs to 15 residues. V was pared by 2 bases and J by 2 bases, with 10 bases between. The CDR3 DNA follows: TGTGCCAGCTCACCAAGTGGAAAGACTGGAAACACCATATATTTT. Encoded protein: CASSPSGKTGNTIYF.

V gene TRBV28 combines with J gene TRBJ2-5, with 10 bases matching TRBD2. The J call may not be correct, given that the DNA end is closer to TRBJ2-7. Germline CDR1 is MDHEN and CDR2 is SYDVKM. There are 14 residues in the CDR3. CDR3 amino acids: CASRTLAGAPEQYF. In DNA, the CDR3 is TGTGCCAGCAGGACTCTAGCGGGAGCCCCCGAGCAGTACTTC.

The gene calls are TRBV7-2 and TRBJ2-1; TRBD2 agrees at 11 bases. CDR1 and CDR2 from the germline V gene are SGHTA and FQGNSA. The CDR3 length is 17 residues. The junction had 6 bases not matched to a gene; V was cut back by 5 bases and J by 0 bases. CDR3 nucleotide sequence: TGTGCCAGCAGCCCCCGGACTAGCGGGTTCTCCTACAATGAGCAGTTCTTC. Its translation: CASSPRTSGFSYNEQFF.

This clonotype was observed a single time. The chain combines TRBV5-1 with TRBJ1-2; 8 bases map to TRBD1. The CDR3 contains 15 residues. Germline CDR1 is SGHRS and CDR2 is YFSETQ. Trimming at V came to 0 bases and at J to 5 bases, leaving 6 bases not matched to a gene. In DNA form, the CDR3 reads TGCGCCAGCAGCTTGGAGCAGGGGGCTTGGTATGGCTACACCTTC. It encodes CASSLEQGAWYGYTF.

This clonotype was recorded a few times. The chain recombines TRBV4-1 with TRBJ2-3; no reliable D call. CDR1 MGHRA and CDR2 YSYEKL come from the germline V gene. V lost 2 bases and J 4 bases, leaving 13 bases between the germline ends. This CDR3 spans 15 amino acids. The CDR3 nucleotides are TGCGCCAGCAGCCAAACCATCCTCATCTCAGATACGCAGTATTTT. Translating gives CASSQTILISDTQYF.

On this clonotype: Sequence at one end of the junction differs from germline and may be a read error. V is TRBV28 and J is TRBJ1-5; D remains unclear. The CDR3 contains 13 residues. The germline gives CDR1 MDHEN, CDR2 SYDVKM. CDR3 in amino acids: CASSLLSFQTQHF. In DNA, the CDR3 is TGTGCCAGCAGTTTATTGAGTTTTCAGACCCAGCATTTT.

This clonotype has only a few counts. This rearrangement joins TRBV6-1 to TRBJ2-5; D is unresolved. Trimming cost V 7 bases and J 5 bases, with 8 bases left between them. This CDR3 has 11 amino acids. Per the germline V gene, CDR1 is MNHNS and CDR2 is SASEGT. For the CDR3, the DNA is TGTGCCAGCAACCTTGGGGAGACCCAGTACTTC. It codes for CASNLGETQYF.

V usage is TRBV20-1 and J usage is TRBJ2-7; D call uncertain. Between the trimmed V and J ends, which lost 3 bases and 2 bases, there was a span of 8 bases. This CDR3 is built from 12 residues. Germline CDR1 DFQATT, CDR2 SNEGSKA (reference sequence). This CDR3 reads CSASLSAYEQYF. The CDR3 DNA follows: TGCAGTGCTAGTCTGTCAGCCTACGAGCAGTACTTC.

The genes are TRBV5-1 and TRBJ2-1; 7 bases match TRBD2. The CDR3 extends over 16 amino acids. V lost 2 bases to trimming and J lost 0 bases; unmatched junction nucleotides: 5. Germline loops: CDR1 SGHRS, CDR2 YFSETQ. Here the CDR3 reads CASSLAGRYSYNEQFF. The CDR3 coding sequence is TGCGCCAGCAGCTTAGCGGGGAGGTACTCCTACAATGAGCAGTTCTTC.

This clonotype turned up a few times. The chain combines TRBV12-3 or TRBV12-4 with TRBJ2-7, with D unresolved. V shed 2 bases and J shed 3 bases, with 8 bases lying between them. This CDR3 contains 13 residues. CDR3 protein: CASSLKSYYEQYF. The CDR3 nucleotides are TGTGCCAGCAGTTTAAAGTCGTACTACGAGCAGTACTTC.

The J gene is TRBJ2-4, the V gene TRBV20-1; TRBD2 is a possible D gene (5 bases). The germline V and J ends were trimmed by 6 bases and 0 bases, with 12 bases remaining between them. The length of the CDR3 is 14 residues. Per germline, CDR1 DFQATT and CDR2 SNEGSKA (reference sequence). The CDR3 bases are TGCAGTGCCCTGAAAGGACTAGCCAAAAACATTCAGTACTTC. Amino acids: CSALKGLAKNIQYF.

A remark on this clonotype: Since a much larger clone is just one base distant, this may be a read error. The chain couples TRBV19 to TRBJ2-1; the match to TRBD2 covers 11 bases. From germline, CDR1 is LNHDA and CDR2 SQIVND (reference sequence). Germline trimming cut 6 bases from V and 6 bases from J; bases unmatched to any gene: 7. The CDR3 consists of 15 residues. For the CDR3, the DNA is TGTGCCAGTAGAGAGGGACTAGCGGTTTGCAATGAGCAGTTCTTC. It codes for CASREGLAVCNEQFF.

J is TRBJ2-3 and V is TRBV30, with 11 bases identical to TRBD2. Germline V CDR1 and CDR2: GTSNPN, SVGIG (reference sequence). The CDR3 spans 17 residues. V shed 2 bases, J shed 0 bases, and the junction held 7 bases outside the gene matches. The DNA of the CDR3 is TGTGCCTGGAGTACACCTGGGACTAGCGGTAGCACAGATACGCAGTATTTT. It codes for CAWSTPGTSGSTDTQYF. The full variable domain, in which reference TRBV30 and TRBJ2-3 provide the parts outside the CDR3, is SQTIHQWPATLVQPVGSPLSLECTVEGTSNPNLYWYRQAAGRGLQLLFYSVGIGQISSEVPQNLSASRPQDRQFILSSKKLLLSDSGFYLCAWSTPGTSGSTDTQYFGPGTRLTVL.

This rearrangement joins TRBV10-3 to TRBJ2-5, with 8 bases fitting TRBD2. V lost 10 bases to trimming and J lost 3 bases; unmatched junction nucleotides: 10. The CDR3 has 14 amino acids. The germline CDR1 and CDR2 sequences are ENHRY and SYGVKD. This chain's CDR3 is CATKRTSTEETQYF. The CDR3 region has the DNA TGTGCCACCAAAAGGACTAGCACAGAAGAGACCCAGTACTTC.

Comment on this clonotype: A read error is possible here, since a much larger clone lies one base away. CDR3 nucleotide sequence: TGCAGCGTCGGAACCTCTGGGGCCGACGTCCTGACTTTC. It codes for CSVGTSGADVLTF. The chain recombines TRBV29-1 with TRBJ2-6; D might be TRBD1 (5 bases). The CDR3 is 13 amino acids. CDR1 is SQVTM, CDR2 ANQGSEA, per germline. The full variable domain, with the rest looked up from reference TRBV29-1 and TRBJ2-6, is SAVISQKPSRDICQRGTSLTIQCQVDSQVTMMFWYRQQPGQSLTLIATANQGSEATYESGFVIDKFPISRPNLTFSTLTVSNMSPEDSSIYLCSVGTSGADVLTFGAGSRLTVL.

The V call is TRBV29-1, the J call TRBJ2-7; D is perhaps TRBD2 (5 bases). Germline assignment: CDR1 SQVTM and CDR2 ANQGSEA. The CDR3 has 11 residues. V was clipped by 5 bases and J by 6 bases, with 11 bases between them. CDR3 protein: CSVLEGSEQYF. The DNA for the CDR3 is TGCAGCGTTTTAGAGGGTAGCGAGCAGTACTTC.

V usage is TRBV7-3 and J usage is TRBJ2-7; D possibly corresponds to TRBD2 (6 bases). The germline V and J ends were trimmed by 4 bases and 3 bases, with 19 bases remaining between them. The CDR3 is 16 residues long. Germline CDR1 is SGHTA and CDR2 is FQGTGA. The CDR3 reads CASSSTHRGLNYEQYF. The CDR3 coding sequence is TGTGCCAGCAGCTCAACTCACCGGGGACTCAACTACGAGCAGTACTTC.

This chain joins TRBV29-1 and TRBJ1-2, with 7 bases that match TRBD1. V shed 0 bases, J shed 6 bases, and the junction held 7 bases outside the gene matches. The CDR3 extends over 14 amino acids. The germline V gene has CDR1 SQVTM and CDR2 ANQGSEA. CDR3 sequence: CSVEDQGGEDGYTF. CDR3 in DNA: TGCAGCGTTGAAGATCAGGGGGGGGAGGATGGCTACACCTTC. Based on the CDR3 plus reference TRBV29-1 and TRBJ1-2, the full variable domain is SAVISQKPSRDICQRGTSLTIQCQVDSQVTMMFWYRQQPGQSLTLIATANQGSEATYESGFVIDKFPISRPNLTFSTLTVSNMSPEDSSIYLCSVEDQGGEDGYTFGSGTRLTVV.

J is TRBJ1-2 and V is TRBV28, with 7 bases lining up with TRBD1. CDR1 is MDHEN and CDR2 is SYDVKM in the germline V gene. Losses at the gene ends were 7 bases for V and 4 bases for J; bases not matched to a gene: 12. The CDR3 covers 15 residues. CDR3 protein: CASTELGGKVYGYTF. The CDR3 coding sequence is TGTGCCAGCACCGAGCTAGGGGGCAAGGTCTATGGCTACACCTTC.

This chain uses TRBV3-1 with TRBJ2-3, with TRBD2 matching 10 bases. Germline assignment: CDR1 LGHDT and CDR2 YNNKEL (reference sequence). The CDR3 has 13 amino acids. The V and J ends lost 8 bases and 11 bases, in that order; junction bases with no gene match: 10. CDR3 sequence: CASSLAGARGQYF. The CDR3 coding sequence is TGTGCCAGCTCTCTAGCGGGAGCAAGGGGGCAGTATTTT.

This clonotype was detected a few times. The chain joins TRBV11-2 to TRBJ2-4; 8 nucleotides agree with TRBD2. The germline CDR1 and CDR2 sequences are SGHAT and FQNNGV. This CDR3 is 14 amino acids long. V was clipped by 5 bases and J by 6 bases; unmatched bases: 6. The CDR3 DNA reads TGTGCCAGCAGCGCACCCCGGGGGGGAAACATTCAGTACTTC. Amino acids: CASSAPRGGNIQYF.